One TCR beta chain is described in this entry. Antigen specificity is unknown. Sequencing used immunoSEQ multiplex PCR; TCRdb keeps in-frame clones, though not all of them. The sample has about 280,000 clones, approximately 90% seen once. These data are taken from a study of cytomegalovirus exposure and HLA in healthy donors. Points from the study as a whole: The CMV antigen specificity of a few CMV-associated chains was confirmed through in vitro analysis. According to reports, the classifier identified cytomegalovirus status with high specificity and sensitivity. Cytomegalovirus-associated status was assigned to some 160 TCR beta chains. In the 120 validation repertoires, 94% of cluster scores exceeded 0, per a later analysis.

V was pared by 6 bases and J by 3 bases, with 5 bases of the junction left unmatched. The CDR3 runs to 14 residues. The V gene's germline CDR1 is SNHLY and CDR2 FYNNEI. Input material: PBMCs. The source of this sequence is a young woman in good health and CMV-seronegative. The rearrangement links TRBV2 to TRBJ1-2, with 9 positions matching TRBD1. This chain's CDR3 is CASRRTGVDYGYTF. CDR3 sequence (DNA): TGTGCCAGCAGAAGGACAGGGGTAGACTATGGCTACACCTTC.